The T cell receptor beta chain under discussion was sequenced for a study of cytomegalovirus exposure and HLA in healthy donors. Overall study results and limits: A later look showed TCR association rates differing by HLA locus, highest for DRB1 and lowest for HLA-C. Specificity for CMV antigens was confirmed in vitro for a few of the CMV-associated chains. A further, later analysis showed that HLA-associated TCR beta chains (compared with equally common others) were more clonally expanded.

With respect to this clone: What it binds is unknown.

The PCR made use of 60 Vbeta and 13 Jbeta primers. Generated by immunoSEQ multiplex PCR, the TCRdb table keeps only in-frame clones and is missing some. Among roughly 290,000 clones listed, around 90% were seen once. The CDR3 consists of 14 residues. V was pared by 0 bases and J by 8 bases, with 12 bases between. The germline gives CDR1 SGDLS, CDR2 YYNGEE. Healthy bone marrow donors made up the donor group. Sequencing input: PBMCs. V gene TRBV9 combines with J gene TRBJ2-1, with a tentative D call TRBD2 (7 bases). The origin of this receptor is a woman younger than 35 in good health and CMV-seronegative. As DNA, the CDR3 is TGTGCCAGCAGCGTAGGGGGGGGCGGGGATGAGCAGTTCTTC. Translated: CASSVGGGGDEQFF. Using reference TRBV9 and TRBJ2-1 for the parts outside the CDR3, the full variable domain is DSGVTQTPKHLITATGQRVTLRCSPRSGDLSVYWYQQSLDQGLQFLIQYYNGEERAKGNILERFSAQQFPDLHSELNLSSLELGDSALYFCASSVGGGGDEQFFGPGTRLTVL.